These T cell receptor beta chains were read from a single sample in a study of T cells in Graves' hyperthyroidism and ophthalmopathy. MiXCR was run by TCRdb on the multiplex PCR reads, yielding one entry per CDR3 protein. Among 540,000 or so distinct CDR3 sequences, roughly 50% were seen once, and the ten largest hold about 20%. The specimen was peripheral blood or thyroid tissue (not recorded which). These receptors all come from an adult woman with Graves' disease, either hyperthyroidism or ophthalmopathy (not recorded which). Both conserved end residues are part of each CDR3. A D gene is named only where the DNA matches it firmly. Some rows have no size entry. The others give once, few or many, or a class for an expanded clone.

clone_size j_call v_call d_call cdr3_aa cdr3_nt
many TRBJ1-4 TRBV6-5 . CASSYGVGEKLFF TGTGCCAGCAGTTACGGGGTTGGGGAAAAACTGTTTTTT
. TRBJ2-5 TRBV6-5 . CASRGTRDEPQYF TGTGCCAGCAGGGGGACACGGGACGAGCCCCAGTACTTC
. TRBJ1-4 TRBV11-1 . CASSPRALGSEKLFF TGTGCCAGCAGCCCGCGAGCCTTGGGTAGTGAAAAACTGTTTTTT
many TRBJ1-2 TRBV2 . CASSGEGLIYGYTF TGTGCCAGCAGTGGTGAGGGTTTGATCTATGGCTACACCTTC
. TRBJ1-5 TRBV4-1 . CASSQGDNQPQHF TGCGCCAGCAGCCAAGGGGACAATCAGCCCCAGCATTTT
many TRBJ1-2 TRBV10-3 . CAISREEDYGYTF TGTGCCATCAGTCGGGAGGAGGACTATGGCTACACCTTC
. TRBJ1-2 TRBV7-9 . CASTLAGNYGYTF TGTGCCAGCACCCTCGCGGGGAACTATGGCTACACCTTC
. TRBJ1-2 TRBV19 TRBD1 CASSSDSAFVRQGGYTF TGTGCCAGTAGTAGCGACTCTGCGTTTGTTCGACAGGGTGGCTACACCTTC
. TRBJ2-5 TRBV10-3 . CATGDWGSETQYF TGTGCCACCGGGGACTGGGGGTCGGAGACCCAGTACTTC
. TRBJ2-5 TRBV20-1 TRBD2 CSARGEGVAGDGGETQYF TGCAGTGCTAGGGGAGAAGGGGTAGCGGGAGATGGGGGAGAGACCCAGTACTTC
many TRBJ1-1 TRBV20-1 . CSAEVPGQQNTEAFF TGCAGTGCAGAGGTCCCGGGACAACAGAACACTGAAGCTTTCTTT
. TRBJ1-1 TRBV7-9 . CASSSDGALSAFF TGTGCCAGCAGCTCGGACGGCGCGCTGTCAGCTTTCTTT
many TRBJ1-6 TRBV4-1 . CASSPAGTINSPLHF TGCGCCAGCAGCCCAGCGGGGACTATCAATTCACCCCTCCACTTT
. TRBJ1-2 TRBV9 TRBD1 CASSVEGQPNYGYTF TGTGCCAGCAGCGTTGAGGGACAGCCAAACTATGGCTACACCTTC
. TRBJ1-1 TRBV10-3 . CASPRDTMNTEAFF TGTGCCAGCCCTCGCGACACCATGAACACTGAAGCTTTCTTT
. TRBJ2-6 TRBV2 . CASSEKGNSGANVLTF TGTGCCAGCAGTGAAAAAGGGAACTCTGGGGCCAACGTCCTGACTTTC
many TRBJ1-6 TRBV4-1 . CASSQFDSPLHF TGCGCCAGCAGCCAATTTGACTCACCCCTCCACTTT
. TRBJ2-3 TRBV12-3/TRBV12-4 . CASSLGAADTQYF TGTGCCAGCAGTTTAGGGGCGGCAGATACGCAGTATTTT
. TRBJ1-4 TRBV7-9 . CASSLGQAAEKLFF TGTGCCAGCAGCCTCGGGCAGGCGGCCGAAAAACTGTTTTTT
few TRBJ2-5 TRBV18 . CASSGEWGLETQYF TGTGCCAGCTCAGGAGAGTGGGGTTTGGAGACCCAGTACTTC